This TCR beta chain came from a study of T cells in Graves' hyperthyroidism and ophthalmopathy (dated 2019 in TCRdb). Study-wide context: Peripheral blood samples were taken at the time of initial diagnosis, prior to any treatment. The 100 discovery patients were divided at random into training and test sets in a 7:3 ratio. TCR Vbeta CDR3 sequencing of 140 or so peripheral blood samples (approximately 44 ophthalmopathy, approximately 80 hyperthyroidism and approximately 17 progressor patients) is reported in the paper. A discovery cohort of about a hundred patients, about 43 with Graves' ophthalmopathy and 55 to 65 with stable Graves' hyperthyroidism, was used to find distinguishing TCR V-J signatures. After sampling, hyperthyroidism patients received methimazole starting at 30 mg daily, and ophthalmopathy patients received high-dose intravenous methylprednisolone. Prospective prediction of ophthalmopathy was tested in an independent validation cohort of under 20 hyperthyroidism patients and approximately 17 patients who later progressed to ophthalmopathy. The study also compared thyroid tissue and blood T-cell repertoires from more than 5 Graves' hyperthyroidism patients.

The study at large found these results: A 13 V-J signature model separated ophthalmopathy from stable hyperthyroidism, with 87.88% sensitivity and about 81% specificity in cross-validation and 80%/75% in testing. Most expanded thyroid clonotypes (frequency above 0.001) were also found in blood, which suggests that blood repertoires may mirror thyroid immune responses. In validation, the model predicted progression to ophthalmopathy a median of roughly 6.1 months before onset, with over 60% sensitivity and 72.22% specificity. No statistical method was used to set the sample size in advance, and investigators knew the group allocation.

Comments on this clonotype: Its antigen is not yet known. Base-call qualities are not available, and no considerably larger clone is one nucleotide away.

The TCR beta CDR3 regions were amplified from the RNA transcripts. The first round of RT-PCR for the TCR CDR3 was performed with the HTBI primer set and the Qiagen OneStep RT-PCR kit. The libraries were constructed in a second round of multiplex PCR and then size-selected and purified. Sequencing of the libraries was done on an Illumina HiSeq2000 using paired-end 100 bp reads. The authors' pipeline ran thus. Raw data were processed with SOAPnuke, discarding reads with adapters, uncalled bases, mean Phred below 15, or no exact constant-primer or identifier match. High-quality paired reads were merged with COPE v1.2.5, and unique nucleotide sequences were defined as clonotypes. MiTCR v1.1 was used to align clonotypes to the IMGT TRBV, TRBD and TRBJ reference segments. Analysis was restricted to V-J combinations with a frequency above 0.0001, which covered roughly 99% of repertoires. The TCS score was defined as the ratio of F50 (clonal expansion) to E x V (chaos), calculated using BLOSUM62-based TCRdist between CDR3 peptides within each V-J. Welch's t-statistics and random forest reduced several hundred V-J features to fewer than 15, which were used in a naive Bayes classifier (R e1071). The similarity between thyroid and blood repertoires was quantified using the Morisita-Horn index. The public reads were reanalyzed by TCRdb: fastp trimming at Q25, MiXCR alignment, in-frame beta chains only. Merged by CDR3 protein, the rows form single entries marked with the most common genes and DNA. It is TCRdb's table, rather than the study itself, that gives the V and J calls and clone size. The sample has about 840,000 distinct CDR3 sequences on record, more than 30% of them singletons. The ten largest clones add up to around 10% of the sample.

A patient counted as having stable Graves' hyperthyroidism if no progression to ophthalmopathy occurred over 18 months of follow-up. The hyperthyroidism patients were between 18 and 65 years old and newly diagnosed, with a disease duration of less than 2 months. Exclusion was applied to patients with uncontrolled infections, other autoimmune diseases, pregnancy or lactation. Diagnoses were based on clinical symptoms, serum thyroxine and TRAb, thyroid ultrasound and orbital computed tomography. PBMCs were separated from 8 to 10 ml of fresh peripheral blood using Ficoll-Paque density gradient centrifugation. Trizol reagent was used to extract total RNA, and RNA quality was then checked on an Agilent 2100 Bioanalyzer. CDR1 and CDR2 are drawn from the germline V gene (reference sequence): LNHDA, SQIVND. The CDR3, cysteine through phenylalanine, is 14 amino acids long. Only CDR3 DNA remains: 42 bases, in frame from the first base. V is clipped by 3 bases and J by 7 bases, and the sequence between their germline boundaries is 16 bases long.

Sequencing used blood. The chain links TRBV19 with TRBJ2-7; the D gene is perhaps TRBD2, from 6 matching bases. The receptor's source is a man aged 18 to 35 with Graves' hyperthyroidism. CDR3 sequence: CASSIGGATGEQYF. The sequence in DNA is TGTGCCAGTAGTATCGGGGGAGCAACGGGGGAGCAGTACTTC.